The next 27 T cell receptor beta chains were all read from a single sample in a study of response to subunit inactivated influenza vaccine. TCRdb processed the RT-PCR reads anew with MiXCR; each CDR3 protein has one entry. This table holds 450,000 to 700,000 distinct CDR3 sequences, 14% found once. The sequencing used PBMCs from blood, collected 11 to 12 days after vaccination. The source of these receptors is a man aged 45-60 years who received an inactivated influenza vaccine.

This clonotype occurred a few times. The chain has TRBV7-6 and TRBJ2-1; 10 bases line up with TRBD1. J gave up 7 bases and V 6 bases, and 9 bases lay outside the gene matches. From germline, CDR1 is SGHVS and CDR2 FNYEAQ. The CDR3 is 15 residues long. The CDR3: CASSRGQGFGNEQFF. The CDR3 coding sequence is TGTGCCAGCAGTCGGGGACAGGGGTTTGGGAATGAGCAGTTCTTC.

The chain has TRBV2 and TRBJ2-7, with D perhaps being TRBD1 or TRBD2 (6 bases each). Trimming left V 7 bases short and J 2 bases short, with 21 bases between. This CDR3 spans 16 amino acids. In germline, CDR1 is SNHLY, CDR2 FYNNEI. The CDR3 coding sequence is TGTGCCAGCAAAAAGGGGGGCAGGGGCGAACCCTACGAGCAGTACTTC. Its translation: CASKKGGRGEPYEQYF.

This clonotype was counted a few times. V usage is TRBV5-1 and J usage is TRBJ2-3; 9 nucleotides match TRBD2. The trim removed 1 base at V and 0 bases at J, leaving 3 bases unmatched. This CDR3 spans 16 amino acids. Per the germline V gene, CDR1 is SGHRS and CDR2 is YFSETQ. The CDR3 nucleotides are TGCGCCAGCAGCTTGAGCGGGGGGCCCAGCACAGATACGCAGTATTTT. It is translated as CASSLSGGPSTDTQYF.

This clonotype occurred a few times. The V gene is TRBV29-1, the J gene TRBJ2-1; D is possibly TRBD2 (7 bases). The CDR3 runs 16 residues. CDR1 is SQVTM and CDR2 is ANQGSEA in the germline V gene. The V end was cut by 1 base, the J end by 4 bases, with 17 bases between. The CDR3 loop reads CSVEGLLGGPYNEQFF. CDR3 DNA: TGCAGCGTTGAAGGCTTACTGGGGGGGCCTTACAATGAGCAGTTCTTC.

This clonotype was seen a few times. The J gene is TRBJ2-7, the V gene TRBV6-5; perhaps TRBD2 as D (6 bases). CDR1 is MNHEY, CDR2 SVGAGI, per germline. Trimming took 2 bases from V and 3 from J, leaving 11 bases between them. This CDR3 has 14 amino acids. CDR3 coding DNA: TGTGCCAGCAGTTACGACGGCGGGGACTACGAGCAGTACTTC. Its protein product is CASSYDGGDYEQYF.

Remarks on this clonotype: A much larger clone differs from this one at a single base, so this may be a read error. The chain recombines TRBV7-8 with TRBJ1-2, with no clear D. Germline CDR1 reads SGHVS; CDR2 reads FQNEAQ. V gave up 2 bases and J gave up 6 bases, with 13 bases separating them. This CDR3 comprises 14 residues. The chain's CDR3 is CASSLPVAQDGYTF. Written as DNA, the CDR3 is TGTGCCAGCAGCTTACCGGTGGCGCAAGATGGCTACACCTTC.

This clonotype showed up many times. The rearrangement links TRBV5-1 to TRBJ1-1; 8 nucleotides agree with TRBD1. This CDR3 is built from 15 residues. Germline values: CDR1 SGHRS, CDR2 YFSETQ. After removal of 2 bases from V and 4 bases from J, the junction contained 7 bases not matched to a gene. The CDR3 DNA reads as TGCGCCAGCAGCTTAACCGGGACAGGCCCCACTGAAGCTTTCTTT. This gives the protein CASSLTGTGPTEAFF.

The chain uses TRBV5-4 and TRBJ1-2; a possible D gene is TRBD1 (6 bases). Trimming stripped 1 base from V and 7 bases from J, with 17 bases between. This CDR3 contains 15 residues. Germline lookup yields CDR1 SGHNT and CDR2 YYREEE (reference sequence). The CDR3, as DNA: TGTGCCAGCAGCTTGCGGTATATCGGGGGCGGTGGCTACACCTTC. It is translated as CASSLRYIGGGGYTF.

This clonotype occurred a few times. The DNA for the CDR3 is TGTGCCACCAGCAGAGATAAGGGACATAATTCACCCCTCCACTTT. This translates into CATSRDKGHNSPLHF. This chain connects TRBV15 to TRBJ1-6; D possibly corresponds to TRBD1 (5 bases). The CDR3 consists of 15 residues. Germline V gene lookup returns CDR1 LNHNV and CDR2 YYDKDF (reference sequence). Trimming stripped 0 bases from V and 5 bases from J, with 8 bases between.

This clonotype was observed at least ten times. The rearrangement uses TRBV7-3 and TRBJ2-1; the match to TRBD1 covers 9 bases. Per the germline V gene, CDR1 is SGHTA and CDR2 is FQGTGA. This CDR3 comprises 18 residues. V shed 0 bases, J shed 2 bases, and the junction held 8 bases outside the gene matches. CDR3 nucleotides: TGTGCCAGCAGCTTAACGGGGTTTGGGGACAGGGCCTACAATGAGCAGTTCTTC. Protein sequence: CASSLTGFGDRAYNEQFF.

J is TRBJ2-3 and V is TRBV4-3; 9 nucleotides match TRBD2. J gave up 4 bases and V 6 bases, and 8 bases lay outside the gene matches. The CDR3 consists of 15 residues. CDR1 and CDR2 (germline): LGHNA, YSLEER. CDR3: CASRRSSGGSDTQYF. The CDR3 DNA sequence: TGCGCCAGCAGACGGTCGAGCGGGGGGTCAGATACGCAGTATTTT.

This clonotype was seen at least ten times. The V gene is TRBV7-2, the J gene TRBJ2-5, with D unclear. V gave up 5 bases and J gave up 1 base, with 8 bases separating them. This CDR3 is built from 13 residues. Germline V gene data show CDR1 as SGHTA and CDR2 as FQGNSA. The CDR3 here is CASSPRVQETQYF. In DNA form, the CDR3 reads TGTGCCAGCAGCCCCCGGGTCCAAGAGACCCAGTACTTC.

The chain links TRBV10-3 to TRBJ2-6, with a weak D call TRBD1 (5 bases). The CDR3 is 17 residues long. In germline, CDR1 is ENHRY, CDR2 SYGVKD. V was trimmed by 4 bases and J by 1 base, leaving 14 bases between them. CDR3 amino acids: CAISGGPLLSGANVLTF. DNA for the CDR3: TGTGCCATCAGTGGGGGCCCGCTCCTATCTGGGGCCAACGTCCTGACTTTC.

This clonotype has just a few counts. The chain is built from TRBV25-1 and TRBJ2-7, with TRBD2 identical over 8 bases. The CDR3 covers 14 residues. With V trimmed by 5 bases and J by 0 bases, 3 bases remained unmatched. The germline V gene encodes CDR1 MGHDK and CDR2 SYGVNS. The CDR3 sequence: CASSQRENSYEQYF. The CDR3 DNA follows: TGTGCCAGCAGTCAGCGGGAGAACTCCTACGAGCAGTACTTC.

This clonotype turned up a few times. The rearrangement links TRBV28 to TRBJ2-2, with 7 bases that match TRBD1. The CDR3 has 16 residues. J lost 2 bases, V lost 4 bases, and 7 bases had no gene match. From germline, CDR1 is MDHEN and CDR2 SYDVKM. CDR3 protein: CASSYTRGLNTGELFF. In DNA form, the CDR3 reads TGTGCCAGCAGTTACACCAGGGGGTTAAACACCGGGGAGCTGTTTTTT.

This clonotype was counted ten times or more. V is TRBV5-5 and J is TRBJ1-5; no firm D call. The CDR3 covers 13 residues. Per the germline V gene, CDR1 is SGHKS and CDR2 is YYEKEE (reference sequence). Trimming removed 4 bases from V and 3 bases from J, with 8 bases in between. The CDR3 is CASSRSPNQPQHF. In nucleotides, the CDR3 is TGTGCCAGCAGCCGGTCCCCCAATCAGCCCCAGCATTTT. Together with reference TRBV5-5 and TRBJ1-5, the CDR3 gives the full variable domain: DAGVTQSPTHLIKTRGQQVTLRCSPISGHKSVSWYQQVLGQGPQFIFQYYEKEERGRGNFPDRFSARQFPNYSSELNVNALLLGDSALYLCASSRSPNQPQHFGDGTRLSIL.

The CDR3 coding sequence is TGTGCCAGCAGCTTAGTTCAGGGACAGACCGGGGAGCTGTTTTTT. Protein product: CASSLVQGQTGELFF. This chain links TRBV7-9 with TRBJ2-2; TRBD1 aligns across 7 bases. Looked up from germline, CDR1 is SEHNR and CDR2 is FQNEAQ (reference sequence). The CDR3 length is 15 residues. V trimming: 1 base; J trimming: 5 bases; junction bases outside the gene matches: 4.

The rearrangement joins TRBV20-1 to TRBJ1-2; D may be TRBD1 (5 bases). Germline values: CDR1 DFQATT, CDR2 SNEGSKA (reference sequence). CDR3 length: 12 amino acids. V lost 6 bases and J 7 bases, leaving 15 bases between the germline ends. As DNA, the CDR3 is TGCAGTGCAACCCTGGGACGTGGTGGCTACACCTTC. Protein sequence: CSATLGRGGYTF.

V gene TRBV5-1 combines with J gene TRBJ2-5; 7 bases fit TRBD2. The length of the CDR3 is 16 residues. With V trimmed by 0 bases and J by 5 bases, 10 bases remained unmatched. Germline CDR1 reads SGHRS; CDR2 reads YFSETQ. CDR3 residues: CASSLANGGRVETQYF. As DNA, the CDR3 is TGCGCCAGCAGCTTGGCCAACGGCGGGAGAGTTGAGACCCAGTACTTC.

This chain connects TRBV20-1 to TRBJ2-6, with 7 bases identical to TRBD1. After removal of 2 bases from V and 0 bases from J, the junction contained 10 bases not matched to a gene. CDR1 and CDR2 (germline): DFQATT, SNEGSKA (reference sequence). This CDR3 is 18 amino acids long. The CDR3 protein is CSARSRQGLPSGANVLTF. Written as DNA, the CDR3 is TGCAGTGCTAGAAGTAGACAGGGCCTACCCTCTGGGGCCAACGTCCTGACTTTC.

The rearrangement joins TRBV28 to TRBJ2-7; D is perhaps TRBD2 (6 bases). The CDR3 spans 14 residues. Trimming pared 5 bases from V and 3 bases from J, leaving 14 bases between. Germline CDR1 and CDR2: MDHEN and SYDVKM. The CDR3 bases are TGTGCCAGCAGTGGTGGGTCGGGGGTCTACGAGCAGTACTTC. Amino acid sequence: CASSGGSGVYEQYF.

The sample holds a few counts of this clonotype. The chain links TRBV20-1 to TRBJ2-7; 11 bases are shared with TRBD2. The V gene's germline CDR1 is DFQATT and CDR2 SNEGSKA (reference sequence). J gave up 4 bases and V 4 bases, and 3 bases lay outside the gene matches. The CDR3 contains 13 residues. The chain's CDR3 is CSAISGRGYEQYF. CDR3 nucleotides: TGCAGTGCTATTAGCGGGAGGGGGTACGAGCAGTACTTC.

This chain connects TRBV20-1 to TRBJ2-2; D perhaps matches TRBD2 (5 bases). With 5 bases removed from V and 4 bases from J, the gap between germline ends came to 11 bases. The CDR3 length is 13 residues. Germline V gene sequence: CDR1 DFQATT, CDR2 SNEGSKA (reference sequence). The DNA of the CDR3 is TGCAGTGCTCGTAACGGAGGCACCGGGGAGCTGTTTTTT. Amino acids: CSARNGGTGELFF.

Only a few counts were recorded for this clonotype. The J gene is TRBJ2-1, the V gene TRBV3-1; 10 bases agree with TRBD2. The CDR3 has 16 residues. The germline CDR1 and CDR2 sequences are LGHDT and YNNKEL (reference sequence). The V segment lost 4 bases and the J segment 3 bases; nucleotides outside the gene matches: 6. CDR3 sequence: CASSPRTSGNYNEQFF. The CDR3 bases are TGTGCCAGCAGCCCCCGGACTAGCGGAAACTACAATGAGCAGTTCTTC.

This clonotype occurred many times. The rearrangement uses TRBV7-8 and TRBJ2-1; 9 bases match TRBD1. The CDR3 contains 16 residues. Germline assignment: CDR1 SGHVS and CDR2 FQNEAQ. With 5 bases clipped from V and 0 bases from J, the junction kept 5 bases outside the gene matches. DNA for the CDR3: TGTGCCAGCAGCGCGACAGGGGGGTTCTCCTACAATGAGCAGTTCTTC. Amino acid sequence: CASSATGGFSYNEQFF.

On this clonotype: One end of the junction does not line up with germline, which may come from a read error. The V and J genes are TRBV4-2 and TRBJ2-3; the match to TRBD2 covers 7 bases. The CDR3 is 15 residues long. The germline CDR1 and CDR2 sequences are LGHNA and YNFKEQ. For the CDR3, the DNA is TGTGCCAGCAGCCAAGATCTGACTAGCACGGATACGCAGTATTTT. Protein sequence: CASSQDLTSTDTQYF.

This chain joins TRBV20-1 and TRBJ2-2, with 8 nucleotides matching TRBD1. V shed 0 bases and J 1 base; nucleotides not matched to a gene: 7. The CDR3 is 17 amino acids. Germline V lookup: CDR1 DFQATT, CDR2 SNEGSKA (reference sequence). The CDR3 reads CSARDTRTGWNTGELFF. CDR3 sequence (DNA): TGCAGTGCTAGAGATACTAGGACAGGGTGGAACACCGGGGAGCTGTTTTTT.